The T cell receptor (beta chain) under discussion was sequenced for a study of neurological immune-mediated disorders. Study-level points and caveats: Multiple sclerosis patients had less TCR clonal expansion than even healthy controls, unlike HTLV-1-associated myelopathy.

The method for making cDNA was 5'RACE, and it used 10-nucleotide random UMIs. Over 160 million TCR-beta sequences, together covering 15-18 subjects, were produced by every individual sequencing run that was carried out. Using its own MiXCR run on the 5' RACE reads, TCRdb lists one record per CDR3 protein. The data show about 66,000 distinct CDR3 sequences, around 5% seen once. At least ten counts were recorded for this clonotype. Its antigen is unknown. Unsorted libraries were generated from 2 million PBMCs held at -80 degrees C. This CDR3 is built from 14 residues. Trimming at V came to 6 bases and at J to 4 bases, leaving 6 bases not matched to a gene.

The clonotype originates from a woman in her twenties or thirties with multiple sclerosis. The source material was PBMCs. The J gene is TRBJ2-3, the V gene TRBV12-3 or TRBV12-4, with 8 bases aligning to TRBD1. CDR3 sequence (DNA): TGTGCCAGCAGCCCGACAGGGGAGGCAGATACGCAGTATTTT. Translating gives CASSPTGEADTQYF.